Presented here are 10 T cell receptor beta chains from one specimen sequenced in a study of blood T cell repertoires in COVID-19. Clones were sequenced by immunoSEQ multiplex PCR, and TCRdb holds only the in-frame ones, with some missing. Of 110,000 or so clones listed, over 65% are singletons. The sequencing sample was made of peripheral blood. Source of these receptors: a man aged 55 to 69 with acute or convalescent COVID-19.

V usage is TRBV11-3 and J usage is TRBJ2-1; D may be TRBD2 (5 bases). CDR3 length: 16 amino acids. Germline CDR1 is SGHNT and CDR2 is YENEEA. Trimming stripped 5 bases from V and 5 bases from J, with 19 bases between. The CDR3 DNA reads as TGTGCCAGCAGCCCCGACGGATCCGGGAACCACAATGAGCAGTTCTTC. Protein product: CASSPDGSGNHNEQFF.

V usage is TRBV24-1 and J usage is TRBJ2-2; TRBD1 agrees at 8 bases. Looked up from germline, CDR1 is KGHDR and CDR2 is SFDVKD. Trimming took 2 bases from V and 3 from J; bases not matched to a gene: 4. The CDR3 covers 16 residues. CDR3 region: CATSDYGTGHTGELFF. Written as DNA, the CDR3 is TGTGCCACCAGTGATTACGGGACAGGACACACCGGGGAGCTGTTTTTT.

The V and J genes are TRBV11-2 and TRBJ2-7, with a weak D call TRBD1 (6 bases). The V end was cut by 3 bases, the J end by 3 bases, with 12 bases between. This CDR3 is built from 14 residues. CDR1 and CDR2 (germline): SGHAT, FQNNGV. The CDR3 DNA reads TGTGCCAGCAGCTTTTTACTGGACAGCTACGAGCAGTACTTC. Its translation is CASSFLLDSYEQYF.

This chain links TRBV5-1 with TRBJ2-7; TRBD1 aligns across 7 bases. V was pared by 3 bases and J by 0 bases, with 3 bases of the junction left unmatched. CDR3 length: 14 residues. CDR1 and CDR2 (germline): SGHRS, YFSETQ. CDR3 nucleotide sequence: TGCGCCAGCAGCTGGGACAGAACCTCCTACGAGCAGTACTTC. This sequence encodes CASSWDRTSYEQYF.

DNA of the CDR3: TGTGCCAGTAGTATAGGAGGGGGGGCGAAAGAGACCCAGTACTTC. This codes for CASSIGGGAKETQYF. The chain employs TRBV19 and TRBJ2-5, with D possibly being TRBD2 (7 bases). CDR1 is LNHDA and CDR2 is SQIVND in the germline V gene (reference sequence). V was trimmed by 1 base and J by 3 bases, leaving 12 bases between them. The CDR3 sequence is 15 residues long.

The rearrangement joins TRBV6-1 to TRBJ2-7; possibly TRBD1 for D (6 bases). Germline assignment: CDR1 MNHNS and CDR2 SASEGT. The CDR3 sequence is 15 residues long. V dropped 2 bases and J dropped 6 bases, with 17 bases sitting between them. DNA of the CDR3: TGTGCCAGCAGTGAATCCAGGGGAACCTCCCGCGAGCAGTACTTC. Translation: CASSESRGTSREQYF.

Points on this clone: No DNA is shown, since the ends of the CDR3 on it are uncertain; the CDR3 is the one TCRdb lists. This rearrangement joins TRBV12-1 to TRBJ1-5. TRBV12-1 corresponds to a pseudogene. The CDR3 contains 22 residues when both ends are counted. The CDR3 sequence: CASVHQDTSLYRCQSTPIPQHF.

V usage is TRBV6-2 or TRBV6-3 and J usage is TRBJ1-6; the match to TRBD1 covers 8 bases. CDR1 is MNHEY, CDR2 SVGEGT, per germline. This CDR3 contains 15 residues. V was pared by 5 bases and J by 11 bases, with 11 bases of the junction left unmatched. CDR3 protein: CASSDPDRVVAPLHF. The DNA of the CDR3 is TGTGCCAGCAGTGACCCGGACAGGGTAGTAGCACCCCTCCACTTT.

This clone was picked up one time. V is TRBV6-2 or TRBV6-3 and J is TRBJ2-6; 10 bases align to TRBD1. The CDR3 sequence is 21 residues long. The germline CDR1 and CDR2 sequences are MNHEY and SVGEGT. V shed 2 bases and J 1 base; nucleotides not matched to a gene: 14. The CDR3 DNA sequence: TGTGCCAGCAGTTACCTCCTCGACCGGGACAGGGGAGGTTCTGGGGCCAACGTCCTGACTTTC. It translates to CASSYLLDRDRGGSGANVLTF.

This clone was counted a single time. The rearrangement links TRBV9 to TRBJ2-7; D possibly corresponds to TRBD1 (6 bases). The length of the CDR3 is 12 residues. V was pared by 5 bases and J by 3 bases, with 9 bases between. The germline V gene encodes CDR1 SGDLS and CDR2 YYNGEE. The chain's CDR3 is CASSGQFYEQYF. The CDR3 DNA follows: TGTGCCAGCAGTGGACAGTTCTACGAGCAGTACTTC.